The next 7 T cell receptor beta chains were all read from a single sample in a study of monozygotic twins with inflammatory bowel disease. TCRdb reprocessed the 5' RACE reads and keeps a single row for each CDR3 protein, giving no DNA. The sample data list 150,000 or so distinct CDR3 sequences. Sample: blood. The receptors were gathered from a human donor with ulcerative colitis or Crohn's disease, or a healthy co-twin of an affected twin (not recorded which).

V gene TRBV4-1 combines with J gene TRBJ2-3. Germline CDR1 and CDR2: MGHRA and YSYEKL. This CDR3 is 14 amino acids long. The CDR3 here is CASSQESKTDTQYF.

This chain connects TRBV7-2 to TRBJ1-1; the TRBD1 assignment by TCRdb is unverifiable without DNA. This CDR3 has 14 amino acids. Germline V CDR1 and CDR2: SGHTA, FQGNSA. The CDR3 is CASRTRGGGTEAFF. The variable domain in full, completed from reference TRBV7-2 and TRBJ1-1, reads GAGVSQSPSNKVTEKGKDVELRCDPISGHTALYWYRQSLGQGLEFLIYFQGNSAPDKSGLPSDRFSAERTGGSVSTLTIQRTQQEDSAVYLCASRTRGGGTEAFFGQGTRLTVV.

The chain joins TRBV29-1 to TRBJ2-5. Germline lookup yields CDR1 SQVTM and CDR2 ANQGSEA. The CDR3 spans 13 residues. This chain's CDR3 is CSVRTALQETQYF. Looking up the rest from reference TRBV29-1 and TRBJ2-5 gives the full variable domain: SAVISQKPSRDICQRGTSLTIQCQVDSQVTMMFWYRQQPGQSLTLIATANQGSEATYESGFVIDKFPISRPNLTFSTLTVSNMSPEDSSIYLCSVRTALQETQYFGPGTRLLVL.

V and J are TRBV28 and TRBJ1-1; the D call from TCRdb, TRBD1, cannot be confirmed without DNA. CDR3 length: 16 residues. CDR1 and CDR2 from the germline V gene are MDHEN and SYDVKM. CDR3 protein: CASSSLDREVNTEAFF.

V gene TRBV27 combines with J gene TRBJ2-6. Germline V gene data show CDR1 as MNHEY and CDR2 as SMNVEV (reference sequence). This CDR3 is 13 amino acids long. CDR3 sequence reads: CASRDAGANVLTF. Together with reference TRBV27 and TRBJ2-6, the CDR3 gives the full variable domain: EAQVTQNPRYLITVTGKKLTVTCSQNMNHEYMSWYRQDPGLGLRQIYYSMNVEVTDKGDVPEGYKVSRKEKRNFPLILESPSPNQTSLYFCASRDAGANVLTFGAGSRLTVL.

The chain recombines TRBV5-1 with TRBJ1-1; the TRBD1 assignment by TCRdb is unverifiable without DNA. Germline V gives CDR1 SGHRS, CDR2 YFSETQ. The CDR3 length is 15 residues. CDR3 in amino acids: CASSLGGRTNTEAFF. Full variable domain (remainder filled in from reference TRBV5-1 and TRBJ1-1): KAGVTQTPRYLIKTRGQQVTLSCSPISGHRSVSWYQQTPGQGLQFLFEYFSETQRNKGNFPGRFSGRQFSNSRSEMNVSTLELGDSALYLCASSLGGRTNTEAFFGQGTRLTVV.

V and J are TRBV27 and TRBJ2-5. CDR3 size: 13 residues. Germline V CDR1 and CDR2: MNHEY, SMNVEV (reference sequence). CDR3 in amino acids: CASSSHPQETQYF.